This T cell receptor beta chain stems from a study of beta chain features in type 1 diabetes. Study-wide points: Cells with high TCR expression could be over-represented when cDNA is sequenced.

Of note for this clone: As yet, its antigen is unknown.

The study reverse transcribed the entire isolated RNA, so it sequenced expressed TCRB transcripts. Sequenced by immunoSEQ multiplex PCR; TCRdb stores in-frame clones only, minus some. Here the sample spans some 150,000 clones, around a tenth being singletons. Germline CDR1 and CDR2: LGHNA and YSLEER. CDR3 length equals 13 residues. The V end lost 0 bases, the J end lost 8 bases, and 7 bases lay between the germline ends. This sequence was found in a man younger than 35 in good health. This sequence joins TRBV4-3 and TRBJ1-4; no firm D call. The sequencing input was central memory CD4+ T cells from blood. CDR3 amino acids: CASSQDSQEKLFF. The DNA of the CDR3 is TGCGCCAGCAGCCAAGATTCTCAGGAAAAACTGTTTTTT.